This TCR beta chain stems from a study of T cells in Graves' hyperthyroidism and ophthalmopathy. Losses at the gene ends were 5 bases for V and 3 bases for J; bases not matched to a gene: 7. Per germline, CDR1 DFQATT and CDR2 SNEGSKA (reference sequence). The CDR3 totals 14 residues. The TCR beta CDR3 regions underwent amplification using RNA transcripts as the source. The HTBI primer set served for first-round RT-PCR of the TCR CDR3. TCRdb re-derived calls from the multiplex PCR reads in MiXCR, one entry per CDR3 protein. The data contain 600,000 or so distinct CDR3 sequences, about 14% of them seen just once; the ten biggest clones take up 9.5% to 15%. This clonotype was seen a few times. Clinical symptoms, serum thyroxine, TRAb, thyroid ultrasound and orbital computed tomography informed diagnoses.

The sequence was collected from a woman in her forties or fifties with Graves' ophthalmopathy. The V and J genes are TRBV20-1 and TRBJ1-5; 7 positions match TRBD1. The sample taken for sequencing was blood. The CDR3 is CSAAPTGNNQPQHF. The DNA of the CDR3 is TGCAGTGCTGCCCCGACAGGGAACAATCAGCCCCAGCATTTT.